This T cell receptor (beta chain) originates from a study of T cell clonality in common variable immunodeficiency. Study-level points and caveats: CVID subjects had higher TCRbeta clonality than healthy controls, most marked in about a third. In common variable immunodeficiency, TCR beta chains reportedly carried fewer deletions and N-nucleotide insertions. Compared with controls, CVID subjects had fewer shared TCRbeta clones.

Caucasian heritage predominated among both patients and controls. This clone appeared many times. No antigen is known for it. Using immunoSEQ multiplex PCR, the repertoire was profiled, and TCRdb retains in-frame clones only, with some absent. This repertoire holds about 60,000 clones, and none appear only once. The sequencing input was peripheral blood mononuclear cells. The source is a person aged 18 to 75 in good health.

The part of the CDR3 DNA that was read is TGCGCCAGCAGCTTAACACAGGGGGCGAGAACTGAA. Translation gives CASSLTQGARTE. The complete CDR3 protein is CASSLTQGARTEAFF. The chain joins TRBV5-1 to TRBJ1-1; 9 nucleotides match TRBD1. The CDR3 end is not reached by the read, which stops 3 residues before it; the germline J gene fills it in. The ends lost 2 bases at V and 5 bases at J; junction bases unmatched: 7. The germline gives CDR1 SGHRS, CDR2 YFSETQ. This CDR3 region has 15 residues.